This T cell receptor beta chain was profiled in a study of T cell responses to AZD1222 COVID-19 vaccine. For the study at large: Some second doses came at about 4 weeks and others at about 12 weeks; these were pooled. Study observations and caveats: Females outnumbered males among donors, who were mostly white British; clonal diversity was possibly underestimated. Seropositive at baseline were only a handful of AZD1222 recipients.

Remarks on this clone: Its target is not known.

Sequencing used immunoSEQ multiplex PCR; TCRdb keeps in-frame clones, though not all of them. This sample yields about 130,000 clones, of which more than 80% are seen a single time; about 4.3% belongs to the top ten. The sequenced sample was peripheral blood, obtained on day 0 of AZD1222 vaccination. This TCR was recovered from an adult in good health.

The CDR3 sequence is CASSLKEKYGYTF. The CDR3 DNA follows: TGTGCCAGCAGCCTCAAAGAAAAGTATGGCTACACCTTC. The V gene is TRBV3-1 (or the pseudogene TRBV3-2), the J gene TRBJ1-2, with D unresolved. Trimming cost V 4 bases and J 5 bases, with 11 bases left between them. CDR3 size: 13 residues. Per the germline V gene, CDR1 is LGHDT and CDR2 is YNNKEL (reference sequence).